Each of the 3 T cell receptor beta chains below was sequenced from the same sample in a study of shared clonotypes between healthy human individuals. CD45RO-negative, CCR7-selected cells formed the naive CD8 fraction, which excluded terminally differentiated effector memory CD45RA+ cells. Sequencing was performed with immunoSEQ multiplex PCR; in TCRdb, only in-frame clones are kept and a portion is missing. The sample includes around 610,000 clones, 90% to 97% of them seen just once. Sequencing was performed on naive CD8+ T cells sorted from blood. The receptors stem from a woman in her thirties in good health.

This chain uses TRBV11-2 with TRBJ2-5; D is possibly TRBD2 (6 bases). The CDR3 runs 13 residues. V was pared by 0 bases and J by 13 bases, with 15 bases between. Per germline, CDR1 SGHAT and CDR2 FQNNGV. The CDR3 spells CASSLDPRDSPYF. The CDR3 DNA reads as TGTGCCAGCAGCTTAGATCCCCGGGACTCTCCGTACTTC.

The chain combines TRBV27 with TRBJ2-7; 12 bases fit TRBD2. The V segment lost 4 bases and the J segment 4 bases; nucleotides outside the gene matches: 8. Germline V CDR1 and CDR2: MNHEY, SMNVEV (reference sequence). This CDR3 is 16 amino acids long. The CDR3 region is CASSSLTSGRVYEQYF. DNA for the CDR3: TGTGCCAGCAGTTCGCTGACTAGCGGGAGAGTATACGAGCAGTACTTC.

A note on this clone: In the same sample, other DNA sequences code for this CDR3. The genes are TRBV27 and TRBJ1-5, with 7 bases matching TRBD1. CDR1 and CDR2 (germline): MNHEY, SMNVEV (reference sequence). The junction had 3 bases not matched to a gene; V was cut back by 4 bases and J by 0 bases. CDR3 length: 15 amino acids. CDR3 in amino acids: CASSSQGYSNQPQHF. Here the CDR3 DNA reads TGTGCCAGCAGTTCACAGGGGTATAGCAATCAGCCCCAGCATTTT.